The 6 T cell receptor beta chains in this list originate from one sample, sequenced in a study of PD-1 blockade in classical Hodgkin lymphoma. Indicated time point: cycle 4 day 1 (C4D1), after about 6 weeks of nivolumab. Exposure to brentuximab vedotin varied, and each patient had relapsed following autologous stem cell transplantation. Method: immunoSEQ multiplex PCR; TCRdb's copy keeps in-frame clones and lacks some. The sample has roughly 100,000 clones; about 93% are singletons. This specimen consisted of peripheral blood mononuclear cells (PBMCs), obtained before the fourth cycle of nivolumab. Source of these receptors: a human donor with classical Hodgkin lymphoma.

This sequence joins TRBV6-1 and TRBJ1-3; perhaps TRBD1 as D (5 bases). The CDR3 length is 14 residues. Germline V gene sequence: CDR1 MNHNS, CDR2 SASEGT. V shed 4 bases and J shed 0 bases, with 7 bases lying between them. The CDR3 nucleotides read TGTGCCAGCAGTGGACAGTCCTCTGGAAACACCATATATTTT. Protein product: CASSGQSSGNTIYF.

The CDR3 DNA reads as TGTGCCAGCAGCGTTCGGGGGGAAGGATACGAGCAGTACTTC. This translates into CASSVRGEGYEQYF. The chain employs TRBV9 and TRBJ2-7; 7 bases are shared with TRBD2. The CDR3 totals 14 residues. Germline V gives CDR1 SGDLS, CDR2 YYNGEE. After removal of 2 bases from V and 4 bases from J, the junction contained 6 bases not matched to a gene.

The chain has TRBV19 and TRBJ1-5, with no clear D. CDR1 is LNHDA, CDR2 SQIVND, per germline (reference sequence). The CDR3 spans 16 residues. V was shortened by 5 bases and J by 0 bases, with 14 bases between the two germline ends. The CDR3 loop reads CASSVIRLNSNQPQHF. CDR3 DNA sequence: TGTGCCAGTAGTGTGATTAGGCTCAATAGCAATCAGCCCCAGCATTTT. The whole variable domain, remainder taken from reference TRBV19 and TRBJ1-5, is DGGITQSPKYLFRKEGQNVTLSCEQNLNHDAMYWYRQDPGQGLRLIYYSQIVNDFQKGDIAEGYSVSREKKESFPLTVTSAQKNPTAFYLCASSVIRLNSNQPQHFGDGTRLSIL.

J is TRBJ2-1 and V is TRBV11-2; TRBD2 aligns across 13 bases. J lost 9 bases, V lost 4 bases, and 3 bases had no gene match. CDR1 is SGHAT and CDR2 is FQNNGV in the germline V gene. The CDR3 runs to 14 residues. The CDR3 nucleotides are TGTGCCAGCAGCTGGACTAGCGGGAGATCTGAGCAGTTCTTC. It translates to CASSWTSGRSEQFF.

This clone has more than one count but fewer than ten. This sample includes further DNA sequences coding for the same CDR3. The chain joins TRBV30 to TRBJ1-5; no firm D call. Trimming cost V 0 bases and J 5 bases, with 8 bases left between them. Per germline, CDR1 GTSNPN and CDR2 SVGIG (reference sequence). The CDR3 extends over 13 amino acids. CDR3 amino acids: CAWSVGGDQPQHF. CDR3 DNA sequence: TGTGCCTGGAGTGTCGGCGGAGATCAGCCCCAGCATTTT.

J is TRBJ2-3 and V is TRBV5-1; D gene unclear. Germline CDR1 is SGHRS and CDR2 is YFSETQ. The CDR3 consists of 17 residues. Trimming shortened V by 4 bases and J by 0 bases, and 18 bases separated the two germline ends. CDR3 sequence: CASSLLLSWGSTDTQYF. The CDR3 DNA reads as TGCGCCAGCAGCCTACTCCTGAGCTGGGGAAGCACAGATACGCAGTATTTT.